The rows below give T cell receptor beta chains drawn from one sample of a study of T cell changes during pregnancy in multiple sclerosis. Assay used: immunoSEQ multiplex PCR; TCRdb lists only in-frame clones, some missing. The sample carries some 70,000 clones, around nine tenths recorded once. Specimen: peripheral blood, collected after pregnancy. These receptor sequences come from a female donor in good health, enrolled as a control in a pregnancy study. CDR3s include the opening cysteine and the closing phenylalanine or tryptophan. The D gene is left open where the match is weak. Clone sizes are given selectively: once, few, many, or a class where the clone is expanded.

d_gene,v_gene,j_gene,abundance,CDR3nt,CDR3aa
TRBD1,TRBV28,TRBJ2-2,.,TGTGCCAGCAGTTCCCCGGGACAGGGGACGACCGGGGAGCTGTTTTTT,CASSSPGQGTTGELFF
TRBD2,TRBV28,TRBJ2-5,.,TGTGCCAGCAGTTTAAGGGTTTATAGCGGGGGCGGATATCAAGAGACCCAGTACTTC,CASSLRVYSGGGYQETQYF
TRBD1,TRBV5-1,TRBJ2-2,.,TGCGCCAGCAGCTTGGAAGGGACAGGGGAGACCGGGGAGCTGTTTTTT,CASSLEGTGETGELFF
.,TRBV9,TRBJ2-1,.,TGTGCCAGCTCCCGCGGGGACAATGAGCAGTTCTTC,CASSRGDNEQFF
.,TRBV29-1,TRBJ1-2,.,TGCAGCGCCGGTGACAGAACCTACACCTTC,CSAGDRTYTF
.,TRBV7-2,TRBJ2-5,.,TGTGCCAGCAGCTCATCAGTGGGAGTCAGGCAGACCCAGTACTTC,CASSSSVGVRQTQYF
.,TRBV27,TRBJ2-5,.,TGTGCCAGCAGGGGGACTGGAAAAGAGACCCAGTACTTC,CASRGTGKETQYF
.,TRBV20-1,TRBJ2-2,once,TGCAGTGCCTTGACTGCCGGGGAGCTGTTTTTT,CSALTAGELFF
TRBD1,TRBV28,TRBJ1-6,.,TGTGCCAGCAGTCCCGGGACAGGAAATTCACCCCTCCACTTT,CASSPGTGNSPLHF
TRBD2,TRBV15,TRBJ2-1,.,TGTGCCACCAGCACTAGCGGGAGCTACAATGAGCAGTTCTTC,CATSTSGSYNEQFF
TRBD2,TRBV5-1,TRBJ2-1,.,TGCGCCAGCAGCTTGGTGACTAGCGACTACAATGAGCAGTTCTTC,CASSLVTSDYNEQFF
.,TRBV25-1,TRBJ1-1,.,TGTGCCAGCAGTGCCGGGACACTTGAAGCTTTCTTT,CASSAGTLEAFF
.,TRBV30,TRBJ2-1,.,TGTGCCTGTATTCTCAATAGCGGCTCCTACAATGAGCAGTTCTTC,CACILNSGSYNEQFF
.,TRBV7-7,TRBJ2-3,.,TGTGCCAGCAGCCCGAGCGGTTCCCGGGCGGATACGCAGTATTTT,CASSPSGSRADTQYF
.,TRBV19,TRBJ2-3,.,TGTGCCAGTAGTGTCACCACTCCCCGGGAAGATACGCAGTATTTT,CASSVTTPREDTQYF
TRBD1,TRBV7-2,TRBJ1-5,.,TGTGCCAGCAGCTTAGCCCCAGGACAGGGATCACAGCCCCAGCATTTT,CASSLAPGQGSQPQHF
TRBD2,TRBV15,TRBJ2-1,.,TGTGCCACCAGCGGGGGACTAGCGGGGGGCCCCAATGAGCAGTTCTTC,CATSGGLAGGPNEQFF
TRBD1,TRBV6-5,TRBJ1-2,.,TGTGCCAGCAGTCTGAAGTGGCAGGGGGATGGCTACACCTTC,CASSLKWQGDGYTF
.,TRBV18,TRBJ1-5,.,TGTGCCAGCTCACCACAGCTCGATCAGCCCCAGCATTTT,CASSPQLDQPQHF
TRBD2,TRBV5-1,TRBJ2-7,.,TGCGCCAGCAGCTTGGATACTAGCGGAACCTACGAGCAGTACTTC,CASSLDTSGTYEQYF
.,TRBV4-1,TRBJ1-3,.,TGCGCCAGCAGCCAAGAACCAGGGAACTCTGGAAACACCATATATTTT,CASSQEPGNSGNTIYF
TRBD2,TRBV6-5,TRBJ2-3,.,TGTGCCAGCGGGCTAGCGGGAGACTCAGATACGCAGTATTTT,CASGLAGDSDTQYF
TRBD2,TRBV4-1,TRBJ2-1,.,TGCGCCAGCAGCCAAGCCCCTCGGACTAGCGGGACCCGGGGAGAGCAGTTCTTC,CASSQAPRTSGTRGEQFF
.,TRBV18,TRBJ1-4,.,TGTGCCAGCTCAAGGAATGAGGCTAATGAAAAACTGTTTTTT,CASSRNEANEKLFF
TRBD2,TRBV6-1,TRBJ2-3,.,TGTGCCACCTCAGCGGGAGCTAGCACAGATACGCAGTATTTT,CATSAGASTDTQYF
TRBD1,TRBV2,TRBJ2-2,once,TGTGCCAGCAGCGCCGACAGGGGGCACACCGGGGAGCTGTTTTTT,CASSADRGHTGELFF
.,TRBV2,TRBJ1-1,once,TGTGCCAGCAGGCGGGGGGGCACTGAAGCTTTCTTT,CASRRGGTEAFF
.,TRBV6-5,TRBJ2-1,.,TGTGCCAGCAGTCGGAGAGATGAGCAGTTCTTC,CASSRRDEQFF
.,TRBV5-4,TRBJ2-2,.,TGTGCCAGCAGCGGCAGCGGGCTGACCGGGGAGCTGTTTTTT,CASSGSGLTGELFF
.,TRBV28,TRBJ2-5,.,TGTGCCAGCAGTTTATATGACAGGACCCAAGAGACCCAGTACTTC,CASSLYDRTQETQYF
TRBD2,TRBV27,TRBJ2-7,once,TGTGCCAGCAGTTTTAGCGGGAGGAAAATGTACGAGCAGTACTTC,CASSFSGRKMYEQYF
TRBD1,TRBV6-6,TRBJ1-4,.,TGTGCCAGCAGTCGGACAGGGACAACTAATGAAAAACTGTTTTTT,CASSRTGTTNEKLFF
TRBD2,TRBV7-2,TRBJ2-2,once,TGTGCCAGCAGCCTGACTAGCGGGACTAACACCGGGGAGCTGTTTTTT,CASSLTSGTNTGELFF
.,TRBV6-6,TRBJ2-7,.,TGTGCCAGCAGTTATGGAGGGCCCTACGAGCAGTACTTC,CASSYGGPYEQYF
TRBD1,TRBV13,TRBJ2-5,.,TGTGCCAGCAGAGGGGGCGGTGGGGAGACCCAGTACTTC,CASRGGGGETQYF
TRBD2,TRBV25-1,TRBJ2-5,once,TGTGCCAGCAGTGTTAGCGGGGGATGGGGGACCCAGTACTTC,CASSVSGGWGTQYF
TRBD1,TRBV7-9,TRBJ2-7,.,TGTGCCAGCAGCTTAGGGGGACAGATGGCCGAGCAGTACTTC,CASSLGGQMAEQYF
.,TRBV6-1,TRBJ1-1,.,TGTGCCAGCACTAGAATGAGGCAGGGCTCTGAAGCTTTCTTT,CASTRMRQGSEAFF
.,TRBV9,TRBJ1-1,.,TGTGCCAGCAGCGCAAGGGGAAACACTGAAGCTTTCTTT,CASSARGNTEAFF
.,TRBV10-2,TRBJ2-3,once,TGCGCCAGCAACGGCGGGGCTAGCACAGATACGCAGTATTTT,CASNGGASTDTQYF
.,TRBV7-9,TRBJ1-5,.,TGTGCCAGCAGCCGCGACGCGGGGAATCAGCCCCAGCATTTT,CASSRDAGNQPQHF
TRBD1,TRBV29-1,TRBJ2-5,.,TGCAGCGCTGGACAGGGGCCCCAAGAGACCCAGTACTTC,CSAGQGPQETQYF
.,TRBV7-9,TRBJ2-1,once,TGTGCCAGCACCCTCGCAGGGGCGGATGAGCAGTTCTTC,CASTLAGADEQFF
.,TRBV7-3,TRBJ1-6,.,TGTGCCAGCAGCCCCGATTCGGATTCACCCCTCCACTTT,CASSPDSDSPLHF
.,TRBV5-6,TRBJ1-1,.,TGTGCCAGCAGCTTGATCGACGGACAGAACACTGAAGCTTTCTTT,CASSLIDGQNTEAFF
.,TRBV19,TRBJ2-5,once,TGTGCCAGTAGTACCTACAGTGAGGAGACCCAGTACTTC,CASSTYSEETQYF